This TCR beta chain was identified in a study of T cells after yellow fever vaccination. Study-wide findings and caveats: Clonotype sharing between CD4 and CD8 compartments was small. Most clones from primary vaccination resurfaced after the booster (about 95% CD4, around 89% CD8). Researchers report a weaker secondary response that nonetheless peaked faster, day 5 versus 15.

This clonotype was detected a few times. Its antigen is not known. V lost 4 bases, J lost 2 bases, and 16 bases lay in between. The CDR3 consists of 16 residues. Looked up from germline, CDR1 is SGHRS and CDR2 is YFSETQ. Generation of TCR cDNA used 5'RACE template switching (which added a universal primer site and UMIs). TCRdb used MiXCR to reprocess the 5' RACE reads, holding one entry per CDR3 protein. The sample lists a few hundred thousand distinct CDR3 sequences; 18% were seen once. The chain combines TRBV5-1 with TRBJ1-5; D not resolved. Sequenced here: PBMCs, sampled before the yellow fever booster vaccination. The origin of this receptor is a young man who received the YFV17D yellow fever vaccine. This CDR3 is CASSPGLSSGNQPQHF. The CDR3 nucleotides read TGCGCCAGCAGCCCCGGACTGTCAAGTGGCAATCAGCCCCAGCATTTT. The entire variable domain, with the rest obtained from reference TRBV5-1 and TRBJ1-5, is as follows: KAGVTQTPRYLIKTRGQQVTLSCSPISGHRSVSWYQQTPGQGLQFLFEYFSETQRNKGNFPGRFSGRQFSNSRSEMNVSTLELGDSALYLCASSPGLSSGNQPQHFGDGTRLSIL.